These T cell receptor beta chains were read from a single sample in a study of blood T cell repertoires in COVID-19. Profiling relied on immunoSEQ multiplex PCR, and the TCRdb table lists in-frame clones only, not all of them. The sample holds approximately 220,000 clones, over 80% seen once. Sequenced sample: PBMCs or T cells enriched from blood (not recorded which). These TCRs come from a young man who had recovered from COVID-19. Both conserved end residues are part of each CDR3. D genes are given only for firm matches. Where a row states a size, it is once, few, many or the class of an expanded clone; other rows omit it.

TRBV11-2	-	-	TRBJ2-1	TGTGCCAGCAGCTTACGTTCCCAGCGTAGCCAGTACTACAATGAGCAGTTCTTC	CASSLRSQRSQYYNEQFF
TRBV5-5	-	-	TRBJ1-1	TGTGCCAGCAGCTTGGTATGGAGTAACACTGAAGCTTTCTTT	CASSLVWSNTEAFF
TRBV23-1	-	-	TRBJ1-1	TGCGCCAGCAGTCATAGGGGTTCGAACACTGAAGCTTTCTTT	CASSHRGSNTEAFF
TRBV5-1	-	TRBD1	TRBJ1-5	TGCGCCAGCAGCCCTGACAGGGCGGGACCTAATCAGCCCCAGCATTTT	CASSPDRAGPNQPQHF
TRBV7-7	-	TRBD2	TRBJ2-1	TGTGCTAGCAGCCCTAGTAGCGGGAGAGGGAATGAGCAGTTCTTC	CASSPSSGRGNEQFF
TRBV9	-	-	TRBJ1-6	TGTGCCAGCAGCGTAGCGGGTCGGGATTCGTCACCCCTCCACTTT	CASSVAGRDSSPLHF
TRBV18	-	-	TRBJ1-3	TGTGCCAGCTCACCACGGGGCAGGGGATCTGGAAACACCATATATTTT	CASSPRGRGSGNTIYF
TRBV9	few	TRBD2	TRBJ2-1	TGTGCCAGCAGCGTAGCATACCTCATACCGACTAGCGGGTACTACAATGAGCAGTTCTTC	CASSVAYLIPTSGYYNEQFF
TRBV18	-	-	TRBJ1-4	TGTGCCAGCTCACCACCGTCCCAGGAATTTCAAAAACTGTTTTTT	CASSPPSQEFQKLFF
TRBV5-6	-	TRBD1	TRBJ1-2	TGTGCCAGCAGCTTGGGGACAGGGGGCAGGAATGGCTACACCTTC	CASSLGTGGRNGYTF
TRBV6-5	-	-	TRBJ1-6	TGTGCCAGCAGTTCCATGTCGGCGGGTGGGAGTCCCCTCCACTTT	CASSSMSAGGSPLHF
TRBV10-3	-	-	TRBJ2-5	TGTGCCATCAGACCCTCCACAGGGCGACAAGAGACCCAGTACTTC	CAIRPSTGRQETQYF
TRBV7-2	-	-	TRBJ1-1	TGTGCCAGCAGCTTATCCACAGGGAAGGAAGCTTTCTTT	CASSLSTGKEAFF
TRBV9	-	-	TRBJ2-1	TGTGCCAGCAGCGTCAATCGGGGGAGCTCCTACAATGAGCAGTTCTTC	CASSVNRGSSYNEQFF
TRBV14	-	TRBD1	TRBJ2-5	TGTGCCAGCAGCGGCGTCGGGACAGGGGGTAAAGAGACCCAGTACTTC	CASSGVGTGGKETQYF
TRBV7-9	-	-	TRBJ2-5	TGTGCCAGCAGCTTAGGGAATGTGGGGGGACAAGAGACCCAGTACTTC	CASSLGNVGGQETQYF
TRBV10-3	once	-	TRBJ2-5	TGTGCCATCAGCCTAGGACCAAAGGAGGTGGAGACCCAGTACTTC	CAISLGPKEVETQYF
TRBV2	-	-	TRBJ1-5	TGTGCCAGCAGTGAAAACAGGGACAATCAGCCCCAGCATTTT	CASSENRDNQPQHF
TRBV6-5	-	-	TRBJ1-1	TGTGCCAGCAGCGATACACGGAACACTGAAGCTTTCTTT	CASSDTRNTEAFF
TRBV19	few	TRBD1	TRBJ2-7	TGTGCCAGTAGTTTTTCCGCGGGACAGGGGTACGAGCAGTACTTC	CASSFSAGQGYEQYF
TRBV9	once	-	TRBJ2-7	TGTGCCAGCAGTAGGGGTGTGGAGGGCTCCTACGAGCAGTACTTC	CASSRGVEGSYEQYF
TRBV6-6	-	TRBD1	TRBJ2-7	TGTGCCAGCAGTTACACGACAGGGGGTCCCTACGAGCAGTACTTC	CASSYTTGGPYEQYF
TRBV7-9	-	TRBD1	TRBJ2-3	TGTGCCAGCAGCCGGGACAGGGGGTCAGATACGCAGTATTTT	CASSRDRGSDTQYF
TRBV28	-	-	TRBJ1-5	TGTGCCAGCAGTGATTCGACGGGGGGCAATCAGCCCCAGCATTTT	CASSDSTGGNQPQHF
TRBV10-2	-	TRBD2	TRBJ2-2	TGCGCCAGCAGGGGACTAGGTGGCACCGGGGAGCTGTTTTTT	CASRGLGGTGELFF
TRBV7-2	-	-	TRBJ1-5	TGTGCCAGCAGCCGCGACAGATATCAGCCCCAGCATTTT	CASSRDRYQPQHF
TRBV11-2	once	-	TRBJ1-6	TGTGCCAGCAGCTCCCTACAGGAGTTCCCCCTCCACTTT	CASSSLQEFPLHF
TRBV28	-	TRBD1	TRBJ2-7	TGTGCCAGCAGCCAACAGGGGACCGAGCAGTACTTC	CASSQQGTEQYF
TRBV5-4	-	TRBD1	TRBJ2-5	TGTGCCAGCACCCCCCGGACAGGCCCGCAAGAGACCCAGTACTTC	CASTPRTGPQETQYF
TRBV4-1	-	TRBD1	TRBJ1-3	TGCGCCAGCAGCCTTGGACAGGGGGCTTGGGGGTCTGGAAACACCATATATTTT	CASSLGQGAWGSGNTIYF
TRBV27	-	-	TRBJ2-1	TGTGCCAGCAGTTCTCGAACTAGCTGGGTTGTCAATGAGCAGTTCTTC	CASSSRTSWVVNEQFF
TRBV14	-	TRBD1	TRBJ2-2	TGTGCCAGCAGCCGGGACAGGGTAAACACCGGGGAGCTGTTTTTT	CASSRDRVNTGELFF
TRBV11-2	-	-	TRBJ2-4	TGTGCCAGCAGCTTAGTAGGACTCAACAAAAACATTCAGTACTTC	CASSLVGLNKNIQYF
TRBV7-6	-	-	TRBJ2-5	TGTGCCAGCAGCTTAGCGATCCAGGGAGGAGGGTCAGAGACCCAGTACTTC	CASSLAIQGGGSETQYF
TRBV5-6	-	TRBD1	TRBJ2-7	TGTGCCAGCAGCTTTGGGTTGACAGGGTCTCGTTACGAGCAGTACTTC	CASSFGLTGSRYEQYF
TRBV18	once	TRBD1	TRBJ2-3	TGTGCCAGCTCACCCCGGACAGGTGACACAGATACGCAGTATTTT	CASSPRTGDTDTQYF
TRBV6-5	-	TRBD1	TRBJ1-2	TGTGCCACTGCGAAAAGGGACAGGGGGGACTATGGCTACACCTTC	CATAKRDRGDYGYTF
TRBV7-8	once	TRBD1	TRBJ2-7	TGTGCCAGCAGCTCGTACAGGGGCGAAGCCTACGAGCAGTACTTC	CASSSYRGEAYEQYF
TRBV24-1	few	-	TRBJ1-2	TGTGCCACCAGTGATTCATCACAGGGAGTCTATGGCTACACCTTC	CATSDSSQGVYGYTF
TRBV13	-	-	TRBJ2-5	TGTGCCAGCAGCTTAGCGGCCTGGCGGGGCCAAGAGACCCAGTACTTC	CASSLAAWRGQETQYF
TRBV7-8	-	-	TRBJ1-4	TGTGCCAGCAGCTTACGGCCCGGGAATAATGAAAAACTGTTTTTT	CASSLRPGNNEKLFF
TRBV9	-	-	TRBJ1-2	TGTGCCAGCAGCGTAGCTGGGTGGGCCTTAAACTATGGCTACACCTTC	CASSVAGWALNYGYTF
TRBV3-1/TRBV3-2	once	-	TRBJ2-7	TGTGCCAGCAGCTCCGTCTACGAGCAGTACTTC	CASSSVYEQYF
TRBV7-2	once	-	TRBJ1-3	TGTGCCAGCAGTTCTAATTTGGCTGGAAACACCATATATTTT	CASSSNLAGNTIYF
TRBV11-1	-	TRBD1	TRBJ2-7	TGTGCCAGCAGCCTTGGGACAGGAGCCTACGAGCAGTACTTC	CASSLGTGAYEQYF
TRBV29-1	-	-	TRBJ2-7	TGCAGCGTTGTGCAGGGCATAAGCTCCTACGAGCAGTACTTC	CSVVQGISSYEQYF
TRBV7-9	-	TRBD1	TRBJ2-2	TGTGCCAGCAGGCAATGGGGACAGGGGACCACCGGGGAGCTGTTTTTT	CASRQWGQGTTGELFF
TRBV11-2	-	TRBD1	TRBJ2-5	TGTGCCAGCAGCCGGGACAGACAAGAGACCCAGTACTTC	CASSRDRQETQYF
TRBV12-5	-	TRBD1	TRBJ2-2	TGTGCTAGTGGCGACAGGGTCGCCGGGGAGCTGTTTTTT	CASGDRVAGELFF
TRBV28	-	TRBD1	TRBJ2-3	TGTGCCAGCAGCACAGGGGTGGTGGGCGCAGATACGCAGTATTTT	CASSTGVVGADTQYF
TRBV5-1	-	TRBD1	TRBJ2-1	TGCGCCAGCAGCTTGGACAGGGGGCGGACCTACAATGAGCAGTTCTTC	CASSLDRGRTYNEQFF
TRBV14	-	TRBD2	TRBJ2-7	TGTGCCAGCAGCCGGGACTATTCAGGGCAGTACTTC	CASSRDYSGQYF
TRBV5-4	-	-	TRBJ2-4	TGTGCCAGCAGCTTATCAGGCGGGGACATTCAGTACTTC	CASSLSGGDIQYF
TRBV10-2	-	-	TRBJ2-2	TGCGCCAGCAGTGGGATTAGCAGATTGAACACCGGGGAGCTGTTTTTT	CASSGISRLNTGELFF